The 24 T cell receptor beta chains below were found in one sample sequenced in a study of T cells in Graves' hyperthyroidism and ophthalmopathy (dated by TCRdb to between 2019 and 2020). The library was made by multiplex PCR. Sequencing relied on an Illumina HiSeq 2000. The TCR beta CDR3 regions were amplified from RNA transcripts. A first-round RT-PCR of the TCR CDR3 used the HTBI primer set with the Qiagen OneStep RT-PCR kit. The raw public data were reprocessed by TCRdb itself: fastp quality trimming at Q25, MiXCR clonotype calling, in-frame beta chains only. CDR3 protein duplicates are merged, each entry listing the most common genes and DNA. A total of 360,000 or so distinct CDR3 sequences appear in this sample, 15% to 20% of them only once. The leading ten clones occupy around 16% of the sample. The source material was blood. The source is a woman aged 40 to 55 with Graves' ophthalmopathy.

The genes are TRBV6-2 or TRBV6-3 and TRBJ1-6; 8 bases are shared with TRBD1. V gave up 6 bases and J gave up 10 bases; unmatched junction bases: 5. In germline, CDR1 is MNHEY, CDR2 SVGEGT. The CDR3 totals 13 residues. In DNA, the CDR3 is TGTGCCAGCAGCCGGACAGGGCAATCACCCCTCCACTTT. Translation: CASSRTGQSPLHF.

This clonotype came up many times. J is TRBJ1-2 and V is TRBV2; D is unclear. The CDR3 extends over 15 amino acids. The ends were cut back, 10 bases at V and 0 bases at J, with 18 bases in the middle. Germline-derived CDR1 and CDR2 are SNHLY and FYNNEI. CDR3 bases: TGTGCCACCCTCGGGCGCCTTCCGCCTAACTATGGCTACACCTTC. It specifies CATLGRLPPNYGYTF. Complete variable domain (other parts from reference TRBV2 and TRBJ1-2): EPEVTQTPSHQVTQMGQEVILRCVPISNHLYFYWYRQILGQKVEFLVSFYNNEISEKSEIFDDQFSVERPDGSNFTLKIRSTKLEDSAMYFCATLGRLPPNYGYTFGSGTRLTVV.

This clonotype was seen more than once but under ten times. The V and J genes are TRBV20-1 and TRBJ1-1; possible D gene TRBD1, 5 bases. V lost 6 bases to trimming and J lost 0 bases, with 14 bases between them. This CDR3 is built from 14 residues. Germline CDR1 reads DFQATT; CDR2 reads SNEGSKA (reference sequence). CDR3 sequence reads: CSATEDSLNTEAFF. The CDR3 nucleotides are TGCAGTGCCACGGAAGACAGCTTGAACACTGAAGCTTTCTTT.

This clonotype was observed many times. The chain combines TRBV19 with TRBJ1-5, with D maybe TRBD1 (5 bases). Per germline, CDR1 LNHDA and CDR2 SQIVND (reference sequence). The CDR3 runs to 15 residues. Trimming removed 0 bases from V and 6 bases from J, with 12 bases in between. CDR3 protein: CASSIEGTGVQPQHF. The DNA of the CDR3 is TGTGCCAGTAGTATAGAAGGTACGGGGGTTCAGCCCCAGCATTTT.

In this sample, this clonotype turned up many times. The chain recombines TRBV20-1 with TRBJ2-7; the D is unclear. The V end was cut by 6 bases, the J end by 0 bases, with 15 bases between. The CDR3 has 14 residues. CDR1 is DFQATT and CDR2 is SNEGSKA in the germline V gene (reference sequence). The CDR3 DNA reads TGCAGTGCAAACACGCTAGGAAGCTCCTACGAGCAGTACTTC. Its translation: CSANTLGSSYEQYF.

This clonotype was counted ten times or more. The DNA for the CDR3 is TGCAGTGCTAGTTGGCTCGGGGAGCTGTTTTTT. It specifies CSASWLGELFF. The V call is TRBV20-1, the J call TRBJ2-2; D call uncertain. In germline, CDR1 is DFQATT, CDR2 SNEGSKA (reference sequence). This CDR3 is built from 11 residues. Trimming left V 3 bases short and J 7 bases short, with 6 bases between.

This clonotype showed up just a few times. V gene TRBV7-8 combines with J gene TRBJ2-7; D is unclear. Germline assignment: CDR1 SGHVS and CDR2 FQNEAQ. CDR3 length: 14 amino acids. V dropped 1 base and J dropped 2 bases, with 9 bases sitting between them. The CDR3 DNA sequence: TGTGCCAGCAGCTTAGTCCTTCGGGCCTACGAGCAGTACTTC. Protein sequence: CASSLVLRAYEQYF.

In its sample, this clonotype was seen many times. The CDR3 region has the DNA TGCGCCAGCAGCTTGGACGGACAGACTAATTCACCCCTCCACTTT. It translates to CASSLDGQTNSPLHF. This chain joins TRBV5-1 and TRBJ1-6, with D possibly TRBD1 on 6 matching bases. The CDR3 consists of 15 residues. Trimming pared 0 bases from V and 6 bases from J, leaving 10 bases between. CDR1 and CDR2 from the germline V gene are SGHRS and YFSETQ.

This clonotype was counted at least ten times. The rearrangement uses TRBV5-1 and TRBJ2-7, with 8 positions matching TRBD1. This CDR3 comprises 15 residues. The germline V gene has CDR1 SGHRS and CDR2 YFSETQ. With V trimmed by 4 bases and J by 0 bases, 6 bases remained unmatched. CDR3 nucleotides: TGCGCCAGCAGCAGACAGGGGATGTCCTCCTACGAGCAGTACTTC. Protein sequence: CASSRQGMSSYEQYF.

In its sample, this clonotype was seen many times. J is TRBJ2-4 and V is TRBV5-1, with a possible D match to TRBD1 (5 bases). V gave up 0 bases and J gave up 7 bases, with 8 bases separating them. This CDR3 contains 13 residues. Germline V gene data show CDR1 as SGHRS and CDR2 as YFSETQ. CDR3 bases: TGCGCCAGCAGCTTGGAGGCAGGGAACATTCAGTACTTC. This gives the protein CASSLEAGNIQYF.

With regard to this clonotype: One junction end does not reproduce the germline sequence, and a read error may be involved. The chain recombines TRBV6-1 with TRBJ1-2, with a possible D match to TRBD1 (6 bases). The CDR3 has 14 amino acids. The V gene's germline CDR1 is MNHNS and CDR2 SASEGT. The chain's CDR3 is CASSESRGKPGYNF. As DNA, the CDR3 is TGTGCCAGCAGTGAATCCAGGGGAAAACCAGGCTACAACTTC.

This clonotype occurred a few times. The V gene is TRBV7-2, the J gene TRBJ2-5, with 7 bases identical to TRBD1. The CDR3 consists of 15 residues. Germline V gene data show CDR1 as SGHTA and CDR2 as FQGNSA. Trimming cost V 0 bases and J 5 bases; bases outside gene matches: 6. DNA of the CDR3: TGTGCCAGCAGCTTAGCAGACAGGGTCAGGGAGACCCAGTACTTC. Its protein product is CASSLADRVRETQYF.

This clonotype was seen ten or more times. This chain links TRBV2 with TRBJ2-5; TRBD2 aligns across 9 bases. The germline V gene has CDR1 SNHLY and CDR2 FYNNEI. The CDR3 is 16 amino acids. With 4 bases clipped from V and 3 bases from J, the junction kept 9 bases outside the gene matches. CDR3 coding DNA: TGTGCCAGCAGTGGACAAGCGGGAGGACGAAAAGAGACCCAGTACTTC. This translates into CASSGQAGGRKETQYF. Filled out from reference TRBV2 and TRBJ2-5, the complete variable domain reads EPEVTQTPSHQVTQMGQEVILRCVPISNHLYFYWYRQILGQKVEFLVSFYNNEISEKSEIFDDQFSVERPDGSNFTLKIRSTKLEDSAMYFCASSGQAGGRKETQYFGPGTRLLVL.

This clonotype was seen at least ten times. The chain joins TRBV13 to TRBJ1-1; D possibly corresponds to TRBD1 (6 bases). CDR3 length: 12 amino acids. Germline CDR1 is PRHDT and CDR2 is FYEKMQ (reference sequence). V was pared by 5 bases and J by 6 bases, with 10 bases between. The CDR3 spells CASSPRGSEAFF. CDR3 in DNA: TGTGCCAGCAGCCCAAGGGGGTCTGAAGCTTTCTTT.

This clonotype was picked up many times. Relative to the germline gene, one junction end is altered; a read error may explain this. This sequence joins TRBV12-3 or TRBV12-4 and TRBJ1-3; the match to TRBD1 covers 8 bases. The CDR3 is 13 residues long. The CDR3 DNA is TGTGCCACTGCGGGACAGGCCACGAGGGGGGGGAATTTT. Its protein product is CATAGQATRGGNF.

This clonotype has a count of ten or more. V is TRBV24-1 and J is TRBJ1-2; 8 nucleotides match TRBD1. Germline trimming cut 5 bases from V and 3 bases from J; bases unmatched to any gene: 4. The CDR3 is made up of 14 amino acids. Germline V gene sequence: CDR1 KGHDR, CDR2 SFDVKD. The CDR3 nucleotides are TGTGCCACCAGTGGGACAGGGAGTGACTATGGCTACACCTTC. Its protein is CATSGTGSDYGYTF.

This sequence joins TRBV29-1 and TRBJ2-7, with a tentative D call TRBD2 (6 bases). The CDR3 consists of 14 residues. Germline loops: CDR1 SQVTM, CDR2 ANQGSEA. Between the trimmed V and J ends, which lost 3 bases and 0 bases, there was a span of 12 bases. The CDR3 bases are TGCAGCGTTGACCCAGCGGGCAGCTCCTACGAGCAGTACTTC. Amino acids: CSVDPAGSSYEQYF.

This clonotype was recorded many times. The V call is TRBV30, the J call TRBJ2-2; unclear D gene. The CDR3 totals 14 residues. The V end was cut by 2 bases, the J end by 4 bases, with 11 bases between. Per the germline V gene, CDR1 is GTSNPN and CDR2 is SVGIG (reference sequence). The CDR3 bases are TGTGCCTGGAGTAGGCTAACTACCACCGGGGAGCTGTTTTTT. Protein: CAWSRLTTTGELFF. The full variable domain, completed using reference TRBV30 and TRBJ2-2, is SQTIHQWPATLVQPVGSPLSLECTVEGTSNPNLYWYRQAAGRGLQLLFYSVGIGQISSEVPQNLSASRPQDRQFILSSKKLLLSDSGFYLCAWSRLTTTGELFFGEGSRLTVL.

This chain uses TRBV18 with TRBJ1-2; D might be TRBD1 (5 bases). The CDR3 runs to 15 residues. CDR1 is KGHSH, CDR2 LQKENI, per germline. The V and J ends lost 0 bases and 2 bases respectively, with 10 bases between them. The CDR3 spells CASSPPTWGNYGYTF. The DNA for the CDR3 is TGTGCCAGCTCACCACCCACTTGGGGGAACTATGGCTACACCTTC.

Many counts were recorded for this clonotype. The J gene is TRBJ1-5, the V gene TRBV11-2; D remains ambiguous. V dropped 3 bases and J dropped 4 bases, with 10 bases sitting between them. The CDR3 is made up of 14 amino acids. The germline V gene encodes CDR1 SGHAT and CDR2 FQNNGV. In DNA form, the CDR3 reads TGTGCCAGCAGCTTGAACAGCATGAATCAGCCCCAGCATTTT. Protein: CASSLNSMNQPQHF.

This sequence joins TRBV7-2 and TRBJ2-4; D is uncertain. Trimming removed 1 base at V and 6 bases at J, with 10 bases between. Germline loops: CDR1 SGHTA, CDR2 FQGNSA. The CDR3 runs 14 residues. CDR3 protein: CASSLGPPPNIQYF. The DNA of the CDR3 is TGTGCCAGCAGCTTAGGTCCACCCCCAAACATTCAGTACTTC.

This clonotype showed up many times. The genes are TRBV6-1 and TRBJ1-2; no reliable D call. Germline V gives CDR1 MNHNS, CDR2 SASEGT. The CDR3 is 12 residues long. V was clipped by 2 bases and J by 2 bases, with 3 bases between them. CDR3 amino acids: CASSEINYGYTF. The DNA for the CDR3 is TGTGCCAGCAGTGAAATCAACTATGGCTACACCTTC.

This clonotype was found many times. This chain connects TRBV29-1 to TRBJ2-5; tentatively, D is TRBD1 (5 bases). Germline V gene lookup returns CDR1 SQVTM and CDR2 ANQGSEA. V was pared by 3 bases and J by 5 bases, with 10 bases between. The CDR3 contains 12 residues. The CDR3 nucleotides read TGCAGCGTTGATGGGGCGAGGGAGACCCAGTACTTC. Residues: CSVDGARETQYF.

This clonotype was counted ten times or more. This rearrangement joins TRBV10-1 to TRBJ1-5, with D hard to call. The CDR3 has 13 residues. V lost 4 bases, J lost 5 bases, and 9 bases lay in between. Germline CDR1 and CDR2: WNHNN and SYGVQD (reference sequence). CDR3: CASSGTVDQPQHF. The CDR3, as DNA: TGCGCCAGCAGTGGAACAGTAGATCAGCCCCAGCATTTT.